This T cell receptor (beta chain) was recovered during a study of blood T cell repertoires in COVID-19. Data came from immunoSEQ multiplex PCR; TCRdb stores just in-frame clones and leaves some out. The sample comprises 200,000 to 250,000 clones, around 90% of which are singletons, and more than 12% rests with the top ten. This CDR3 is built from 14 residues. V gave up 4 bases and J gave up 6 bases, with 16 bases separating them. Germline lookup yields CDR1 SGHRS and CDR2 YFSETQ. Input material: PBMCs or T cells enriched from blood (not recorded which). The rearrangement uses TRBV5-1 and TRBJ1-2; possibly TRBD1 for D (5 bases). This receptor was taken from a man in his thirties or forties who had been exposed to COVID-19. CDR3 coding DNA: TGCGCCAGCAGCCCGGGGACTCACTCGGATGGCTACACCTTC. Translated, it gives CASSPGTHSDGYTF.